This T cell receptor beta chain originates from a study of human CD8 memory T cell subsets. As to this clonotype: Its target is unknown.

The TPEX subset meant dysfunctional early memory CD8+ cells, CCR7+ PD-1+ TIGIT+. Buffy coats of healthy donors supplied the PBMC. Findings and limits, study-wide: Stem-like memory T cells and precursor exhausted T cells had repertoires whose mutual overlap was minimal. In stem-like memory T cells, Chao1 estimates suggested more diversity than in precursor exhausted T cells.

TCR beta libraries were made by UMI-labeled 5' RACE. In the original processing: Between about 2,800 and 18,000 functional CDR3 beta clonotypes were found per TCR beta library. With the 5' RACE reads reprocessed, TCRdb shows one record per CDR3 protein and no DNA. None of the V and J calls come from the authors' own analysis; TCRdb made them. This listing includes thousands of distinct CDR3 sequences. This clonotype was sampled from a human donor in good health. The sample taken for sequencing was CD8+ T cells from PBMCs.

This CDR3 is CASSTLYEQYF. V and J are TRBV7-9 and TRBJ2-7; the D call from TCRdb, TRBD2, cannot be confirmed without DNA. Germline CDR1 and CDR2: SEHNR and FQNEAQ (reference sequence). This CDR3 is 11 amino acids long. The full variable domain, completed using reference TRBV7-9 and TRBJ2-7, is DTGVSQNPRHKITKRGQNVTFRCDPISEHNRLYWYRQTLGQGPEFLTYFQNEAQLEKSRLLSDRFSAERPKGSFSTLEIQRTEQGDSAMYLCASSTLYEQYFGPGTRLTVT.